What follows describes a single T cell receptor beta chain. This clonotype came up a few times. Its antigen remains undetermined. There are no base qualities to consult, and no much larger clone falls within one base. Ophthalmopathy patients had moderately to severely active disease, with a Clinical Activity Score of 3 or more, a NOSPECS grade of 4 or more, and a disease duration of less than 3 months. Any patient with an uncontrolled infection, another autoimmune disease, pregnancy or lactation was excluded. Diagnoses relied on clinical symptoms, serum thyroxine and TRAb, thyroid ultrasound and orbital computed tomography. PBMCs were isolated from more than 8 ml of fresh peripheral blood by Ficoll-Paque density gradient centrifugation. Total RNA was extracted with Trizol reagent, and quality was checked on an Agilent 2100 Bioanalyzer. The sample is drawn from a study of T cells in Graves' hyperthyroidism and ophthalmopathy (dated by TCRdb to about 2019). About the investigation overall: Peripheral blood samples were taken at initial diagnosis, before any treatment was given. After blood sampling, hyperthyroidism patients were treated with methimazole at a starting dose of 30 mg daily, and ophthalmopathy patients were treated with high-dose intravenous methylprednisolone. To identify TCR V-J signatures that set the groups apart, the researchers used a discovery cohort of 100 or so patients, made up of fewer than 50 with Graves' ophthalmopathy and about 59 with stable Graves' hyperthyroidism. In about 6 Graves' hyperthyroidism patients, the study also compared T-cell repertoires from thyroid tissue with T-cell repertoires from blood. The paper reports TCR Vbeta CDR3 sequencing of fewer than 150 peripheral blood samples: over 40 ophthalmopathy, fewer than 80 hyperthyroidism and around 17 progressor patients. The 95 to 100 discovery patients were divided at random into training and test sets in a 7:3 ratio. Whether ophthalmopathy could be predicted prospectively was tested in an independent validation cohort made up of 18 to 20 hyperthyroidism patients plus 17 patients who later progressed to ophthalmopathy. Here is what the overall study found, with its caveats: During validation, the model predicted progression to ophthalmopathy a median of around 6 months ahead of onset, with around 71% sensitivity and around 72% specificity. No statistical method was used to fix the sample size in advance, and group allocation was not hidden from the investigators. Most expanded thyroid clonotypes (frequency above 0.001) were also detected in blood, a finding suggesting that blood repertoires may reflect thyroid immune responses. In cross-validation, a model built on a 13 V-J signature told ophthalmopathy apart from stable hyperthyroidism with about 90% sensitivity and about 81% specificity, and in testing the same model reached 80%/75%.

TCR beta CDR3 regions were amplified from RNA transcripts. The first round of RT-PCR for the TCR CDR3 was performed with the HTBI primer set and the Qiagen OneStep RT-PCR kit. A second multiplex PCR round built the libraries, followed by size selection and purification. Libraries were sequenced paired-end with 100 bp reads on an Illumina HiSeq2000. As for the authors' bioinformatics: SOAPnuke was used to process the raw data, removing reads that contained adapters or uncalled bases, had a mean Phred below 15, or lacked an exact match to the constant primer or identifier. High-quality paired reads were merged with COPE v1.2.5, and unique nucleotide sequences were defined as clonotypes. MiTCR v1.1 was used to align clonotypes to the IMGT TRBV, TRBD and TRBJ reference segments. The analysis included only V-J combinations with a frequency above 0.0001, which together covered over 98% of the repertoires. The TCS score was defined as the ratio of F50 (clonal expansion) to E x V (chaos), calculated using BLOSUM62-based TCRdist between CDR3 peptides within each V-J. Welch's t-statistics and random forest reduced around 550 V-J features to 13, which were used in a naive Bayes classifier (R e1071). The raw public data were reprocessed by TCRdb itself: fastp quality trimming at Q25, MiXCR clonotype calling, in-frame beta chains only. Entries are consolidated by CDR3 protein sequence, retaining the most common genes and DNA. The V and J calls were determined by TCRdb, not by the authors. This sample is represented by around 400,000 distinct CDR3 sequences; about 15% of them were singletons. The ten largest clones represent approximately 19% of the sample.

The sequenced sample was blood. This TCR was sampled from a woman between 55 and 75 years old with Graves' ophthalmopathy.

CDR3 protein: CASRRSGGPYNEQFF. The DNA reads as follows: TGTGCCAGCAGGCGGAGCGGGGGACCCTACAATGAGCAGTTCTTC. This sequence uses TRBV6-2 or TRBV6-3 and TRBJ2-1, with 8 bases in between that match TRBD2. The V end gives up 6 bases and the J end 2 bases, leaving 6 bases in the junction not matched to a gene. From the cysteine through the phenylalanine, the CDR3 covers 15 amino acids. The read is trimmed to its CDR3 DNA, 45 bases read in frame from base 1. CDR1 and CDR2 were assigned from the germline V gene as MNHEY and SVGEGT.